This T cell receptor beta chain was identified in a study of molecular identifiers for immune sequencing clone quantification. The germline V gene encodes CDR1 SNHLY and CDR2 FYNNEI. With 8 bases clipped from V and 3 bases from J, the junction kept 1 base outside the gene matches. This CDR3 region has 12 residues. The bulk TCR libraries were made with methods described before and with listed TCR primers. TCRdb recomputed calls from the PCR reads with MiXCR, one row per CDR3 protein. Of a few hundred thousand distinct CDR3 sequences listed, around 21% are singletons. Study-wide results and caveats: One cell's worth of spiked Jurkat TCR RNA was reportedly detectable among about 930,000 naive cells.

This clonotype was counted many times. Its antigen is unknown. This receptor was obtained from a human donor in good health. Some libraries in this study had Jurkat cell RNA spiked in. Sequenced: naive CD8+ T cells from blood, with Jurkat cell RNA spiked in. The subset is: FACS-sorted CD8+CD4-CCR7+CD45RA+ naive T cells. The gene calls are TRBV2 and TRBJ2-5, with TRBD2 identical over 9 bases. CDR3 coding DNA: TGTGCCAGCTTAGCGGGGGAAGAGACCCAGTACTTC. The encoded protein is CASLAGEETQYF.